The 30 T cell receptor beta chains reported below all come from one sample, sequenced in a study of blood T cells in healthy people across ages (dated by TCRdb to 2014 to 2015). The library was prepared using 5' RACE. TCRdb lists the instrument as Illumina HiSeq 2500. A second PCR of roughly 6 to 12 cycles was run with a J-beta primer mix and a sample-barcoded 5' primer. The public reads were run again by TCRdb, first through fastp at Q25 and then through MiXCR, and only productive beta chains were kept. Under each unique CDR3 protein, matching rows form one entry showing the most common genes and DNA. In this sample the table shows 700,000 or so distinct CDR3 sequences, approximately 22% of which occur a single time. The top ten clones comprise 22% of the sample. Sequences were obtained from blood. The receptors shown here come from a man between 65 and 85 years old in good health.

The V gene is TRBV6-6, the J gene TRBJ1-1; D is undetermined. CDR1 is MNHNY, CDR2 SVGAGI, per germline (reference sequence). This CDR3 has 13 residues. Trimming left V 7 bases short and J 1 base short, with 10 bases between. The CDR3 coding sequence is TGTGCCAGCATTCGGACGGCGAACACTGAAGCTTTCTTT. Amino acid sequence: CASIRTANTEAFF.

This rearrangement joins TRBV3-1 to TRBJ2-3; TRBD2 agrees at 9 bases. Per germline, CDR1 LGHDT and CDR2 YNNKEL (reference sequence). The V and J ends lost 0 bases and 2 bases, in that order; junction bases with no gene match: 6. CDR3 length: 17 residues. In DNA form, the CDR3 reads TGTGCCAGCAGCCAAGATAGCCTAGCGGGGTCCACAGATACGCAGTATTTT. Its protein product is CASSQDSLAGSTDTQYF.

Comments on this clonotype: The junction does not match germline at one end; this may be a read error. The V and J genes are TRBV24-1 and TRBJ2-1; 9 bases align to TRBD1. This CDR3 is built from 15 residues. Per germline, CDR1 KGHDR and CDR2 SFDVKD. CDR3: CATNDLGQGDNEQFF. CDR3 nucleotide sequence: TGTGCCACCAATGATTTGGGACAGGGTGACAATGAGCAGTTCTTC.

The genes are TRBV5-6 and TRBJ2-7, with no clear D. This CDR3 spans 15 amino acids. Germline CDR1 and CDR2: SGHDT and YYEEEE. Deletions cut 0 bases from V and 4 bases from J, with 14 bases between. CDR3 nucleotides: TGTGCCAGCAGCTTGGTGGAAGGGTTTACGTACGAGCAGTACTTC. It codes for CASSLVEGFTYEQYF. The full variable domain, rest sourced from reference TRBV5-6 and TRBJ2-7, is DAGVTQSPTHLIKTRGQQVTLRCSPKSGHDTVSWYQQALGQGPQFIFQYYEEEERQRGNFPDRFSGHQFPNYSSELNVNALLLGDSALYLCASSLVEGFTYEQYFGPGTRLTVT.

The chain is built from TRBV20-1 and TRBJ1-5, with D tentatively TRBD1 (6 bases). CDR3 length equals 14 residues. Looked up from germline, CDR1 is DFQATT and CDR2 is SNEGSKA (reference sequence). Deletions cut 6 bases from V and 1 base from J, with 13 bases between. The CDR3 DNA is TGCAGTGCAAAGGACAGAATCAGCAATCAGCCCCAGCATTTT. This gives the protein CSAKDRISNQPQHF.

The rearrangement uses TRBV12-3 or TRBV12-4 and TRBJ2-7, with D possibly being TRBD1 (6 bases). This CDR3 region has 15 residues. With 1 base removed from V and 0 bases from J, the gap between germline ends came to 10 bases. This CDR3 is CASSLGAGASYEQYF. The CDR3, as DNA: TGTGCCAGCAGTTTAGGAGCAGGGGCCTCCTACGAGCAGTACTTC.

V usage is TRBV27 and J usage is TRBJ2-1, with 8 positions matching TRBD1. Germline loops: CDR1 MNHEY, CDR2 SMNVEV (reference sequence). J was trimmed by 5 bases and V by 8 bases; bases with no gene match: 14. The CDR3 runs to 16 residues. As DNA, the CDR3 is TGTGCCAGCCCCGACGGCGCAGGGGGCTCGGACAATGAGCAGTTCTTC. Protein product: CASPDGAGGSDNEQFF.

The chain links TRBV20-1 to TRBJ2-3; a possible D gene is TRBD1 (6 bases). Trimming removed 5 bases from V and 1 base from J, with 13 bases in between. Germline V gene lookup returns CDR1 DFQATT and CDR2 SNEGSKA (reference sequence). CDR3 length: 14 amino acids. The DNA for the CDR3 is TGCAGTGCTCACCGGGACACAGGCACAGATACGCAGTATTTT. This translates into CSAHRDTGTDTQYF.

The table lists this clonotype with a few counts. J is TRBJ1-2 and V is TRBV5-6, with TRBD1 identical over 9 bases. CDR1 is SGHDT and CDR2 is YYEEEE in the germline V gene. The CDR3 contains 15 residues. With V trimmed by 3 bases and J by 3 bases, 6 bases remained unmatched. In DNA form, the CDR3 reads TGTGCCAGCAGCTCGAGGCGGGACAGGGACTATGGCTACACCTTC. Translating it yields CASSSRRDRDYGYTF.

The rearrangement uses TRBV20-1 and TRBJ2-1; perhaps TRBD2 as D (5 bases). CDR1 and CDR2 (germline): DFQATT, SNEGSKA (reference sequence). Trimming took 0 bases from V and 3 from J, leaving 12 bases between them. CDR3 size: 15 residues. The CDR3 DNA sequence: TGCAGTGCTAGAGATTTCCGAGGGAACTACAATGAGCAGTTCTTC. Translated, it gives CSARDFRGNYNEQFF.

CDR3 in DNA: TGCGCCAGCAGCTTCAGACGGAATGAGCAGTTCTTC. It specifies CASSFRRNEQFF. The gene calls are TRBV5-1 and TRBJ2-1; D unclear. V dropped 2 bases and J dropped 7 bases, with 7 bases sitting between them. Germline CDR1 SGHRS, CDR2 YFSETQ. The CDR3 is made up of 12 amino acids. Full variable domain (missing parts from reference TRBV5-1 and TRBJ2-1): KAGVTQTPRYLIKTRGQQVTLSCSPISGHRSVSWYQQTPGQGLQFLFEYFSETQRNKGNFPGRFSGRQFSNSRSEMNVSTLELGDSALYLCASSFRRNEQFFGPGTRLTVL.

The chain couples TRBV9 to TRBJ2-1; 8 positions agree with TRBD1. Germline V gene sequence: CDR1 SGDLS, CDR2 YYNGEE. CDR3 size: 13 residues. Trimming at V came to 3 bases and at J to 9 bases, leaving 5 bases not matched to a gene. The CDR3 region is CASSARQGIEQFF. The CDR3 region has the DNA TGTGCCAGCAGCGCTCGACAGGGGATTGAGCAGTTCTTC. Based on the CDR3 plus reference TRBV9 and TRBJ2-1, the full variable domain is DSGVTQTPKHLITATGQRVTLRCSPRSGDLSVYWYQQSLDQGLQFLIQYYNGEERAKGNILERFSAQQFPDLHSELNLSSLELGDSALYFCASSARQGIEQFFGPGTRLTVL.

The gene calls are TRBV6-2 or TRBV6-3 and TRBJ1-5; TRBD1 is a possible D gene (6 bases). The CDR3 length is 16 residues. The V end was cut by 5 bases, the J end by 6 bases, with 20 bases between. CDR1 MNHEY and CDR2 SVGEGT come from the germline V gene. The CDR3 nucleotides read TGTGCCAGCAGTAGGGTTCACAGGGCTGTTGGTCAGCCCCAGCATTTT. This translates into CASSRVHRAVGQPQHF.

This clonotype came up a few times. CDR3 nucleotides: TGCGCCAGCAGCTTGGTGGGGGACTACAGCACAGATACGCAGTATTTT. Its translation: CASSLVGDYSTDTQYF. The chain joins TRBV5-1 to TRBJ2-3; 7 bases agree with TRBD2. V was pared by 0 bases and J by 0 bases, with 4 bases of the junction left unmatched. Germline loops: CDR1 SGHRS, CDR2 YFSETQ. The CDR3 contains 16 residues.

This clonotype has only a few counts. This chain links TRBV7-9 with TRBJ1-2; D is unclear. Germline V gene sequence: CDR1 SEHNR, CDR2 FQNEAQ (reference sequence). The CDR3 is 15 amino acids. V was trimmed by 5 bases and J by 1 base, leaving 14 bases between them. The CDR3 sequence is CASSGMGEVNYGYTF. In DNA, the CDR3 is TGTGCCAGCAGCGGAATGGGTGAGGTTAACTATGGCTACACCTTC.

V is TRBV28 and J is TRBJ2-1; the D gene could be TRBD1 or TRBD2 (6 bases each). TRBJ2-7 matches the DNA end more closely, so the J call is doubtful. Per the germline V gene, CDR1 is MDHEN and CDR2 is SYDVKM. The length of the CDR3 is 13 residues. The CDR3 sequence: CASTPGATYEQYF. The CDR3 DNA reads TGTGCCAGCACGCCGGGGGCCACCTACGAGCAGTACTTC.

This clonotype came up a few times. The chain couples TRBV10-2 to TRBJ2-7; TRBD2 is a possible D gene (5 bases). In germline, CDR1 is WSHSY, CDR2 SAAADI. This CDR3 region has 13 residues. The V end lost 3 bases, the J end lost 3 bases, and 9 bases lay between the germline ends. The CDR3 protein is CASSDQTSYEQYF. As DNA, the CDR3 is TGCGCCAGCAGTGACCAAACTAGCTACGAGCAGTACTTC.

The CDR3 reads CASNVPQSGENTGELFF. The CDR3 nucleotides are TGTGCCAGCAATGTCCCCCAAAGCGGGGAGAACACCGGGGAGCTGTTTTTT. The V and J genes are TRBV25-1 and TRBJ2-2; 7 bases map to TRBD2. Germline V gene data show CDR1 as MGHDK and CDR2 as SYGVNS. Losses at the gene ends were 7 bases for V and 1 base for J; bases not matched to a gene: 12. This CDR3 is 17 amino acids long.

This clonotype has only a few counts. V gene TRBV29-1 combines with J gene TRBJ1-2; D is uncertain. The CDR3 is 10 residues long. V lost 3 bases to trimming and J lost 5 bases, with 4 bases between them. Germline-derived CDR1 and CDR2 are SQVTM and ANQGSEA. The chain's CDR3 is CSVEQYGYTF. Written as DNA, the CDR3 is TGCAGCGTTGAGCAGTATGGCTACACCTTC.

CDR3 sequence (DNA): TGTGCCAGCAGCTTGGGGACTAGCGGCGAGCAGTACTTC. Protein sequence: CASSLGTSGEQYF. This rearrangement joins TRBV5-6 to TRBJ2-7, with 10 bases matching TRBD2. The germline CDR1 and CDR2 sequences are SGHDT and YYEEEE. The CDR3 loop spans 13 amino acids. J was trimmed by 6 bases and V by 0 bases; bases with no gene match: 0.

This clonotype was counted only a few times. V usage is TRBV7-9 and J usage is TRBJ2-7, with D maybe TRBD1 (6 bases). From germline, CDR1 is SEHNR and CDR2 FQNEAQ (reference sequence). CDR3 size: 14 residues. In DNA, the CDR3 is TGTGCCAGCAGCTTAACCTCGGACAGACCTTTGAAGAACGTC. It yields the protein CASSLTSDRPLKNV.

CDR3 sequence reads: CASNRDFLGNSPLHF. The CDR3 DNA follows: TGTGCCAGCAACAGGGACTTCCTGGGTAATTCACCCCTCCACTTT. The chain employs TRBV27 and TRBJ1-6; a weak D match, TRBD1 (6 bases). The CDR3 is 15 residues long. V lost 7 bases and J lost 6, with 16 bases in between. Germline V CDR1 and CDR2: MNHEY, SMNVEV (reference sequence).

This chain links TRBV7-2 with TRBJ1-1; a possible D gene is TRBD1 (5 bases). V gave up 0 bases and J gave up 5 bases, with 13 bases separating them. This CDR3 has 15 amino acids. Germline-derived CDR1 and CDR2 are SGHTA and FQGNSA. CDR3 protein: CASSLARWGLTEAFF. The CDR3 DNA is TGTGCCAGCAGCTTAGCGCGGTGGGGGTTGACTGAAGCTTTCTTT.

V gene TRBV28 combines with J gene TRBJ2-1; TRBD1 matches 8 bases. Per germline, CDR1 MDHEN and CDR2 SYDVKM. The V gene end was trimmed by 6 bases and the J gene end by 4 bases; junction bases not matched to a gene: 5. This CDR3 comprises 14 residues. The CDR3 sequence: CASRRTGKYNEQFF. The CDR3 DNA follows: TGTGCCAGCAGGAGGACAGGGAAATACAATGAGCAGTTCTTC.

This chain uses TRBV7-7 with TRBJ2-1; 9 bases are a match to TRBD2. CDR1 SSHAT and CDR2 FNYEAQ come from the germline V gene (reference sequence). The CDR3 is 13 amino acids. Losses at the gene ends were 3 bases for V and 9 bases for J; bases not matched to a gene: 3. CDR3 sequence: CASSFGLASEQFF. The CDR3 DNA reads as TGTGCCAGCAGCTTTGGACTAGCGAGTGAGCAGTTCTTC.

The chain combines TRBV20-1 with TRBJ1-1, with D hard to call. From germline, CDR1 is DFQATT and CDR2 SNEGSKA (reference sequence). The CDR3 loop spans 10 amino acids. V lost 6 bases and J 11 bases, leaving 13 bases between the germline ends. CDR3 DNA: TGCAGTGCCTCCCGAGGGTGGGCTTTCTTT. Its protein is CSASRGWAFF.

This clonotype was counted a few times. The rearrangement links TRBV7-3 to TRBJ2-3, with D hard to call. CDR3 size: 13 residues. Trimming took off 1 base at V and 3 bases at J, with 5 bases between the two ends. Germline V lookup: CDR1 SGHTA, CDR2 FQGTGA. Written as DNA, the CDR3 is TGTGCCAGCAGCTTAATGTTAACAGATACGCAGTATTTT. Amino acid sequence: CASSLMLTDTQYF.

In its sample, this clonotype was seen once. V gene TRBV28 combines with J gene TRBJ1-2; tentatively, D is TRBD1 (5 bases). Germline V gives CDR1 MDHEN, CDR2 SYDVKM. This CDR3 contains 17 residues. The V end lost 2 bases, the J end lost 8 bases, and 24 bases lay between the germline ends. CDR3 DNA: TGTGCCAGCAGTTTAGTTGGTAACAGGTACAACTATGGCGGCTACACCTTC. Translation: CASSLVGNRYNYGGYTF.

The table lists this clonotype with many counts. The V and J genes are TRBV20-1 and TRBJ1-1; D call uncertain. Per germline, CDR1 DFQATT and CDR2 SNEGSKA (reference sequence). CDR3 length: 8 residues. The CDR3: CRVGEAFF. The CDR3 DNA is TGCAGGGTCGGGGAAGCTTTCTTT.

In this sample, this clonotype is medium-sized. The genes are TRBV12-3 or TRBV12-4 and TRBJ2-2; D is undetermined. The CDR3 loop spans 13 amino acids. The V end was cut by 2 bases, the J end by 6 bases, with 7 bases between. Here the CDR3 DNA reads TGTGCCAGCAGTTTATCCCAGGCCGGGGAGCTGTTTTTT. This gives the protein CASSLSQAGELFF.